A single sample is the source of the 16 T cell receptor beta chains below, sequenced in a study of blood T cell repertoires in COVID-19. Profiled with immunoSEQ multiplex PCR; TCRdb holds only in-frame clones, not every one. The sample has roughly 100,000 clones, almost 90% seen once; the top ten hold about 1.9%. The sequenced sample consisted of peripheral blood. The receptors derive from a man aged 45-65 years with COVID-19, enrolled during active disease.

The chain employs TRBV27 and TRBJ2-5, with TRBD2 as a possible D gene (7 bases). The CDR3 has 17 amino acids. Germline V gene lookup returns CDR1 MNHEY and CDR2 SMNVEV (reference sequence). Trimming stripped 3 bases from V and 2 bases from J, with 19 bases between. The CDR3 DNA sequence: TGTGCCAGCAGTTTGTCGGGGCGGGGGCCTCCTCAAGAGACCCAGTACTTC. This codes for CASSLSGRGPPQETQYF.

V is TRBV2 and J is TRBJ1-1; D is possibly TRBD1 (6 bases). The V gene lost 6 bases and the J gene lost 1 base, with 12 bases spanning the gap. This CDR3 comprises 14 residues. Germline V gene sequence: CDR1 SNHLY, CDR2 FYNNEI. In nucleotides, the CDR3 is TGTGCCAGCAGGGCAGGGACAAGGAACACTGAAGCTTTCTTT. Protein sequence: CASRAGTRNTEAFF. Filled out from reference TRBV2 and TRBJ1-1, the complete variable domain reads EPEVTQTPSHQVTQMGQEVILRCVPISNHLYFYWYRQILGQKVEFLVSFYNNEISEKSEIFDDQFSVERPDGSNFTLKIRSTKLEDSAMYFCASRAGTRNTEAFFGQGTRLTVV.

This chain connects TRBV6-1 to TRBJ1-2, with a weak D call TRBD1 (5 bases). This CDR3 is built from 16 residues. The ends were cut back, 1 base at V and 7 bases at J, with 19 bases in the middle. Germline-derived CDR1 and CDR2 are MNHNS and SASEGT. CDR3 amino acids: CASSEGWGVPQSGYTF. CDR3 coding DNA: TGTGCCAGCAGTGAAGGGTGGGGGGTACCACAGAGTGGCTACACCTTC.

This clone was counted only a few times. The rearrangement uses TRBV5-1 and TRBJ1-5; perhaps TRBD1 as D (5 bases). Germline V gene sequence: CDR1 SGHRS, CDR2 YFSETQ. The CDR3 sequence is 15 residues long. V was pared by 1 base and J by 5 bases, with 13 bases between. This CDR3 is CASSLFSGEDQPQHF. CDR3 sequence (DNA): TGCGCCAGCAGCTTGTTCTCGGGGGAGGATCAGCCCCAGCATTTT.

The chain links TRBV11-1 to TRBJ2-5; 8 nucleotides align to TRBD1. The germline V gene has CDR1 SGHAT and CDR2 FQDESV (reference sequence). V shed 4 bases and J 2 bases; nucleotides not matched to a gene: 6. This CDR3 has 15 amino acids. CDR3 sequence reads: CASSSTDRVQETQYF. CDR3 in DNA: TGTGCCAGCAGCTCTACGGACAGGGTTCAAGAGACCCAGTACTTC.

This chain joins TRBV6-5 and TRBJ2-1; TRBD2 agrees at 9 bases. CDR1 is MNHEY and CDR2 is SVGAGI in the germline V gene. V dropped 5 bases and J dropped 8; count of bases not matched to a gene: 10. This CDR3 is built from 15 residues. The CDR3 region has the DNA TGTGCCAGCAGTCAAATAGCGGGGGCCAGCCATGAGCAGTTCTTC. It translates to CASSQIAGASHEQFF.

This chain uses TRBV3-1 (or the pseudogene TRBV3-2) with TRBJ2-6; 10 positions match TRBD2. Germline assignment: CDR1 LGHDT and CDR2 YNNKEL (reference sequence). There are 20 residues in the CDR3. The V gene end was trimmed by 2 bases and the J gene end by 0 bases; junction bases not matched to a gene: 10. The CDR3 DNA reads TGTGCCAGCAGCCAATGGGGTTCTAGCGGGGGAAGCTCTGGGGCCAACGTCCTGACTTTC. Amino acids: CASSQWGSSGGSSGANVLTF.

The CDR3 DNA sequence: TGTGCCAGCAGTGTGAGGGGGGGACAGGGAATAGTTTCACCCCTCCACTTT. It codes for CASSVRGGQGIVSPLHF. V gene TRBV2 combines with J gene TRBJ1-6, with 9 bases identical to TRBD1. The CDR3 is 17 residues long. The germline gives CDR1 SNHLY, CDR2 FYNNEI. Trimming cost V 4 bases and J 9 bases; bases outside gene matches: 13.

This chain connects TRBV29-1 to TRBJ2-7, with TRBD1 as a possible D gene (6 bases). CDR1 is SQVTM and CDR2 is ANQGSEA in the germline V gene. This CDR3 contains 14 residues. V was clipped by 6 bases and J by 6 bases, with 21 bases between them. CDR3 in amino acids: CSVAGVRAAAEQYF. The CDR3, as DNA: TGCAGCGTCGCAGGGGTCCGCGCGGCCGCCGAGCAGTACTTC.

This clone was seen more than once but under ten times. V and J are TRBV7-2 and TRBJ1-2; TRBD1 matches at 9 bases. V lost 2 bases and J lost 4; bases outside the gene matches: 8. This CDR3 region has 16 residues. CDR1 SGHTA and CDR2 FQGNSA come from the germline V gene. The CDR3 nucleotides are TGTGCCAGCAGCTTAACGAAGGGACAGGGCAGCTATGGCTACACCTTC. Amino acid sequence: CASSLTKGQGSYGYTF. Variable domain in full (rest from reference TRBV7-2 and TRBJ1-2): GAGVSQSPSNKVTEKGKDVELRCDPISGHTALYWYRQSLGQGLEFLIYFQGNSAPDKSGLPSDRFSAERTGGSVSTLTIQRTQQEDSAVYLCASSLTKGQGSYGYTFGSGTRLTVV.

CDR3: CASSYTGGGYEQYF. CDR3 DNA sequence: TGTGCCAGCAGCTACACAGGGGGCGGTTACGAGCAGTACTTC. The V gene is TRBV5-6, the J gene TRBJ2-7, with TRBD1 matching 9 bases. This CDR3 region has 14 residues. V trimming: 3 bases; J trimming: 4 bases; junction bases outside the gene matches: 5. CDR1 and CDR2 (germline): SGHDT, YYEEEE.

The genes are TRBV24-1 and TRBJ2-1, with 8 bases that match TRBD2. The V gene's germline CDR1 is KGHDR and CDR2 SFDVKD. The V segment lost 5 bases and the J segment 9 bases; nucleotides outside the gene matches: 11. The CDR3 spans 15 residues. CDR3 sequence (DNA): TGTGCCACCAGTGGCTGGGGACGGGGGGGCCCTGAGCAGTTCTTC. Translating gives CATSGWGRGGPEQFF.

V gene TRBV18 combines with J gene TRBJ2-7, with 9 nucleotides matching TRBD1. Unmatched junction bases numbered 4, after V lost 5 bases and J lost 2 bases. There are 14 residues in the CDR3. Germline CDR1 is KGHSH and CDR2 is LQKENI. The CDR3 region is CASSVNRGPYEQYF. CDR3 sequence (DNA): TGTGCCAGCTCAGTCAACAGGGGGCCCTACGAGCAGTACTTC.

This chain joins TRBV10-3 and TRBJ1-3; D is uncertain. Trimming took 10 bases from V and 4 from J, leaving 11 bases between them. This CDR3 has 12 amino acids. Germline CDR1 is ENHRY and CDR2 is SYGVKD. The CDR3 region is CATGSWGNTIYF. CDR3 nucleotide sequence: TGTGCCACCGGGAGTTGGGGAAACACCATATATTTT.

The gene calls are TRBV2 and TRBJ2-2; a possible D gene is TRBD2 (5 bases). V lost 2 bases, J lost 7 bases, and 14 bases lay in between. The CDR3 runs to 15 residues. Germline V gene lookup returns CDR1 SNHLY and CDR2 FYNNEI. Here the CDR3 reads CASSEQGGAVGELFF. Here the CDR3 DNA reads TGTGCCAGCAGTGAACAAGGAGGTGCAGTCGGGGAGCTGTTTTTT. Based on the CDR3 plus reference TRBV2 and TRBJ2-2, the full variable domain is EPEVTQTPSHQVTQMGQEVILRCVPISNHLYFYWYRQILGQKVEFLVSFYNNEISEKSEIFDDQFSVERPDGSNFTLKIRSTKLEDSAMYFCASSEQGGAVGELFFGEGSRLTVL.

This clone has only a few counts. This chain links TRBV5-1 with TRBJ2-3, with TRBD2 matching 9 bases. Germline assignment: CDR1 SGHRS and CDR2 YFSETQ. V dropped 0 bases and J dropped 0; count of bases not matched to a gene: 5. CDR3 size: 17 residues. CDR3 nucleotides: TGCGCCAGCAGCTTGGTCCGGAGCGGGGGGAGCACAGATACGCAGTATTTT. This translates into CASSLVRSGGSTDTQYF.